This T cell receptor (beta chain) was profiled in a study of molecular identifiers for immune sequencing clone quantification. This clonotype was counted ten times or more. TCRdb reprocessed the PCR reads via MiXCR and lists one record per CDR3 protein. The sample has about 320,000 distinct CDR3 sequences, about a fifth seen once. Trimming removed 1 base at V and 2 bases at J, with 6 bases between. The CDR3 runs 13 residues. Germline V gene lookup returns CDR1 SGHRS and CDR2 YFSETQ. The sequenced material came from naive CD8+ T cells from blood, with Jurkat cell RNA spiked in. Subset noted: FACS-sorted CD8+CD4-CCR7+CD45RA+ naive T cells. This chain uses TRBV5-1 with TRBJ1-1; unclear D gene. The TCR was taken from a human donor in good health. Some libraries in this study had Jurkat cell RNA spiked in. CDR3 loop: CASSLLENTEAFF. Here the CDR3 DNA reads TGCGCCAGCAGCTTGCTGGAAAACACTGAAGCTTTCTTT.